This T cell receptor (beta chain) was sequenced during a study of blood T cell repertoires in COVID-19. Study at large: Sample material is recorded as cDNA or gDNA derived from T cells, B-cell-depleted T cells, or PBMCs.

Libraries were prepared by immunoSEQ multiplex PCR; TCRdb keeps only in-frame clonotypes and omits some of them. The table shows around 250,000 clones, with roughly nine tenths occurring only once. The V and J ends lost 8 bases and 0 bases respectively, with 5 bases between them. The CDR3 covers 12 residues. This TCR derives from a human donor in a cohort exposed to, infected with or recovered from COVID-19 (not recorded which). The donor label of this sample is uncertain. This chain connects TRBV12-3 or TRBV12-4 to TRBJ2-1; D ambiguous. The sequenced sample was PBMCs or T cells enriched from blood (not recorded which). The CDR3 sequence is CASADSYNEQFF. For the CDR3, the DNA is TGTGCCAGCGCGGACTCCTACAATGAGCAGTTCTTC.